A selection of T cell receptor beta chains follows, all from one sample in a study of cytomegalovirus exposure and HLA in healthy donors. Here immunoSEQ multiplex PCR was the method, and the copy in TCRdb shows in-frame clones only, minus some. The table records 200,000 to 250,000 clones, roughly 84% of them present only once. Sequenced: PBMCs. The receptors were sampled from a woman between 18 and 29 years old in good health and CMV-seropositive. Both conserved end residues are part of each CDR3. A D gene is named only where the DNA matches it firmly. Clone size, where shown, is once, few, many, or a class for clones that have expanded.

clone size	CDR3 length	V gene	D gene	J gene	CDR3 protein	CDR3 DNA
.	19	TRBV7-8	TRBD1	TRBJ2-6	CASSLAGDRSTSGANVLTF	TGTGCCAGCAGCTTAGCAGGGGACAGGTCAACTTCTGGGGCCAACGTCCTGACTTTC
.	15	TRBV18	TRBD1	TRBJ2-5	CASSRRTGSEETQYF	TGTGCCAGCTCACGTCGGACAGGGAGTGAAGAGACCCAGTACTTC
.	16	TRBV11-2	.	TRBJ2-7	CASSLEATGTLYEQYF	TGTGCCAGCAGCTTAGAGGCTACCGGGACACTCTACGAGCAGTACTTC
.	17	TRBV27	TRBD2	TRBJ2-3	CASSSGTSGIMGDTQYF	TGTGCCAGCAGTTCTGGGACTAGCGGCATCATGGGAGATACGCAGTATTTT
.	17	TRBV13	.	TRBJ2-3	CASSLLWRAPSTDTQYF	TGTGCCAGCAGCTTACTTTGGCGGGCGCCTAGCACAGATACGCAGTATTTT
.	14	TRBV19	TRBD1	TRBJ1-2	CASSPGQGEYGYTF	TGTGCCAGTAGTCCCGGACAGGGGGAGTATGGCTACACCTTC
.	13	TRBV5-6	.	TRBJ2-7	CASSLYSYNEQYF	TGTGCCAGCAGCTTGTACAGTTACAACGAGCAGTACTTC
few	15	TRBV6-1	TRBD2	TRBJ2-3	CASSEGLAGADTQYF	TGTGCCAGCAGTGAGGGACTAGCGGGAGCAGATACGCAGTATTTT
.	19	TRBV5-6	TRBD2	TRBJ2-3	CASSSTLAGEEHTQDTQYF	TGTGCCAGCAGCTCCACCCTAGCGGGAGAGGAACACACACAAGATACGCAGTATTTT
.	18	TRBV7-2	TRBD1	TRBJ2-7	CASSLTPFNRGQFDEQYF	TGTGCCAGCAGCTTAACTCCATTCAACAGGGGGCAGTTCGACGAGCAGTACTTC